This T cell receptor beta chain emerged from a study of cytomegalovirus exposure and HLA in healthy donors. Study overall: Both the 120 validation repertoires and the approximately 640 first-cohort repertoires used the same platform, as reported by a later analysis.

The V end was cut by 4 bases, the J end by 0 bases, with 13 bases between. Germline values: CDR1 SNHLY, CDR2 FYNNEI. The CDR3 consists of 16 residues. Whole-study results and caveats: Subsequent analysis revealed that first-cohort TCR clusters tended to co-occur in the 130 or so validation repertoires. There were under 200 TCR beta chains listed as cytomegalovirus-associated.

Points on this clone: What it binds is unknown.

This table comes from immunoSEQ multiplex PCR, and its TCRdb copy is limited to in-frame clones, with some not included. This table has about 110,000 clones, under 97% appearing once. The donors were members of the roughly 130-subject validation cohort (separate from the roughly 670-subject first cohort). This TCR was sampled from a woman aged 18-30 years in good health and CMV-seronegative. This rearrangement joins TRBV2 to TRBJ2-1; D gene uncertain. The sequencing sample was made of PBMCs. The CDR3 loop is CASSARLGVSYNEQFF. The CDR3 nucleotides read TGTGCCAGCAGTGCCCGGCTTGGAGTCTCCTACAATGAGCAGTTCTTC.